What follows describes a single T cell receptor (beta chain). V dropped 4 bases and J dropped 1 base, with 20 bases sitting between them. Germline lookup yields CDR1 SGHNT and CDR2 YYREEE (reference sequence). The CDR3 covers 17 residues. This entry comes from a study of monozygotic twins with cystic fibrosis. This table comes from immunoSEQ multiplex PCR, and its TCRdb copy is limited to in-frame clones, with some not included. This sample has fewer than 30,000 clones, with approximately 90% found just once. The sample consisted of blood. This TCR was recovered from a girl aged 2 to 10 with cystic fibrosis. The chain recombines TRBV5-4 with TRBJ1-1; a possible D gene is TRBD1 (5 bases). The CDR3 DNA reads as TGTGCCAGCAGCCTGAGGTTGGGGGGAGACCCGAACACTGAAGCTTTCTTT. This translates into CASSLRLGGDPNTEAFF.